The 7 T cell receptor beta chains below come from one sample, sequenced in a study. TCRdb recomputed calls from the 5' RACE reads with MiXCR, one row per CDR3 protein. The data contain roughly 52,000 distinct CDR3 sequences, roughly a sixth of them seen just once; the ten biggest clones take up about 2.2%. Sequenced material: naive CD4+ T cells sorted from blood. Subset indicated: naive CD4+ T cells, CD4+CD45RA+CD25-. The receptors were gathered from a female donor with breast cancer.

This clonotype has just a few counts. The V and J genes are TRBV28 and TRBJ2-3; 14 bases line up with TRBD2. With 6 bases clipped from V and 1 base from J, the junction kept 12 bases outside the gene matches. The CDR3 loop spans 19 amino acids. Germline loops: CDR1 MDHEN, CDR2 SYDVKM. The DNA of the CDR3 is TGTGCCAGCAGCCCTACCGGGACTAGCGGGAGATGGGGCACAGATACGCAGTATTTT. It encodes CASSPTGTSGRWGTDTQYF.

This clonotype showed up many times. The rearrangement joins TRBV4-3 to TRBJ2-1; a possible D gene is TRBD2 (6 bases). CDR3 length: 16 amino acids. Per the germline V gene, CDR1 is LGHNA and CDR2 is YSLEER. V dropped 3 bases and J dropped 2 bases, with 14 bases sitting between them. The CDR3 DNA reads TGCGCCAGCAGCCAGAACGGGAGAGGGGCCTACAATGAGCAGTTCTTC. Residues: CASSQNGRGAYNEQFF.

This clonotype showed up many times. V usage is TRBV15 and J usage is TRBJ2-2; maybe TRBD1 (7 bases). CDR1 and CDR2 from the germline V gene are LNHNV and YYDKDF (reference sequence). The CDR3 has 13 amino acids. V lost 1 base and J lost 16, with 16 bases in between. The chain's CDR3 is CATSRVDRRGAFF. DNA of the CDR3: TGTGCCACCAGCAGAGTGGACCGCAGGGGGGCGTTTTTT.

This clonotype was seen a few times. J is TRBJ2-3 and V is TRBV11-2; no reliable D call. The germline V gene encodes CDR1 SGHAT and CDR2 FQNNGV. The CDR3 is made up of 12 amino acids. With 1 base removed from V and 6 bases from J, the gap between germline ends came to 5 bases. CDR3 nucleotides: TGTGCCAGCAGCTTAGTTTTGGATACGCAGTATTTT. Translation gives CASSLVLDTQYF.

This clonotype was recorded at least ten times. The V gene is TRBV6-5, the J gene TRBJ2-6; no reliable D call. CDR1 and CDR2 (germline): MNHEY, SVGAGI. The CDR3 consists of 15 residues. V shed 2 bases and J shed 2 bases, with 7 bases lying between them. The CDR3 here is CASSYLGTGANVLTF. The CDR3 nucleotides are TGTGCCAGCAGTTACCTAGGTACTGGGGCCAACGTCCTGACTTTC.

The table lists this clonotype with many counts. This rearrangement joins TRBV29-1 to TRBJ2-7, with 8 bases lining up with TRBD1. Trimming removed 7 bases from V and 1 base from J; junction bases left unmatched: 3. Germline V gives CDR1 SQVTM, CDR2 ANQGSEA. This CDR3 contains 12 residues. CDR3 sequence (DNA): TGCAGCGCACACAGGGGGTCCTACGAGCAGTACTTC. Translating it yields CSAHRGSYEQYF.

This clonotype showed up many times. This chain uses TRBV7-2 with TRBJ2-5; 8 bases align to TRBD2. This CDR3 spans 15 amino acids. Trimming at V came to 2 bases and at J to 5 bases, leaving 7 bases not matched to a gene. Germline V lookup: CDR1 SGHTA, CDR2 FQGNSA. CDR3 sequence reads: CASSLTGRAWETQYF. The CDR3, as DNA: TGTGCCAGCAGCTTAACCGGGAGGGCCTGGGAGACCCAGTACTTC.